The 28 T cell receptor beta chains reported below all come from one sample, sequenced in a study of shared clonotypes between healthy human individuals. This table comes from immunoSEQ multiplex PCR, and its TCRdb copy is limited to in-frame clones, with some not included. The sample lists about 2.1 million clones, roughly 91% occurring once. Selected positively for CCR7 and CD45RO-negative, naive CD8 cells excluded terminally differentiated effector memory CD45RA+ cells. The specimen was naive CD8+ T cells from PBMCs. All receptors derive from a man between 18 and 29 years old in good health. Some clones in this sample may be carry-over from other donors' samples.

The rearrangement links TRBV7-3 to TRBJ2-7; 7 bases match TRBD1. Germline CDR1 reads SGHTA; CDR2 reads FQGTGA. This CDR3 has 14 amino acids. Germline trimming cut 5 bases from V and 3 bases from J; bases unmatched to any gene: 7. CDR3 nucleotides: TGTGCCAGCAGCCCCAGGGGGAGATACTACGAGCAGTACTTC. Its translation is CASSPRGRYYEQYF.

The J gene is TRBJ2-3, the V gene TRBV9, with TRBD2 identical over 12 bases. This CDR3 is built from 15 residues. The J segment lost 5 bases and the V segment lost 4 bases, leaving 5 bases of the junction unmatched. The germline gives CDR1 SGDLS, CDR2 YYNGEE. CDR3 sequence reads: CASSPGLAGLDTQYF. The CDR3 DNA is TGTGCCAGCAGCCCTGGACTAGCGGGATTAGATACGCAGTATTTT. Variable domain in full (rest from reference TRBV9 and TRBJ2-3): DSGVTQTPKHLITATGQRVTLRCSPRSGDLSVYWYQQSLDQGLQFLIQYYNGEERAKGNILERFSAQQFPDLHSELNLSSLELGDSALYFCASSPGLAGLDTQYFGPGTRLTVL.

The CDR3 loop reads CASSPFKQRAGAGELFF. Written as DNA, the CDR3 is TGCGCCAGCAGCCCTTTTAAACAGCGAGCAGGAGCCGGGGAGCTGTTTTTT. The rearrangement joins TRBV5-1 to TRBJ2-2; D is unclear. Looked up from germline, CDR1 is SGHRS and CDR2 is YFSETQ. Between the trimmed V and J ends, which lost 4 bases and 6 bases, there was a span of 22 bases. The CDR3 extends over 17 amino acids.

V gene TRBV2 combines with J gene TRBJ2-7; D perhaps matches TRBD2 (6 bases). CDR3 length: 15 residues. The V gene lost 3 bases and the J gene lost 4 bases, with 16 bases spanning the gap. Germline values: CDR1 SNHLY, CDR2 FYNNEI. The DNA of the CDR3 is TGTGCCAGCAGTGACGACGGGAGTCTTCCGTACGAGCAGTACTTC. It encodes CASSDDGSLPYEQYF.

The chain links TRBV23-1 to TRBJ2-7; D remains ambiguous. TRBV23-1 is annotated as an ORF whose role is uncertain. This CDR3 region has 10 residues. V lost 7 bases and J lost 4, with 5 bases in between. CDR3 sequence reads: CASKSYEQYF. In nucleotides, the CDR3 is TGCGCCAGCAAGTCGTACGAGCAGTACTTC.

The chain carries TRBV9 and TRBJ2-7; TRBD1 matches 10 bases. This CDR3 has 13 residues. Per germline, CDR1 SGDLS and CDR2 YYNGEE. With V trimmed by 4 bases and J by 6 bases, 4 bases remained unmatched. The CDR3 region is CASSMGQGREQYF. The CDR3 nucleotides read TGTGCCAGCAGCATGGGACAGGGGCGCGAGCAGTACTTC.

This clone was counted once. This rearrangement joins TRBV7-9 to TRBJ2-7; D might be TRBD2 (5 bases). Germline V lookup: CDR1 SEHNR, CDR2 FQNEAQ (reference sequence). The ends were cut back, 5 bases at V and 3 bases at J, with 11 bases in the middle. There are 13 residues in the CDR3. CDR3 residues: CASSHDRGYEQYF. CDR3 bases: TGTGCCAGCAGCCACGACCGGGGCTACGAGCAGTACTTC. The whole variable domain, filled in from reference TRBV7-9 and TRBJ2-7, reads DTGVSQNPRHKITKRGQNVTFRCDPISEHNRLYWYRQTLGQGPEFLTYFQNEAQLEKSRLLSDRFSAERPKGSFSTLEIQRTEQGDSAMYLCASSHDRGYEQYFGPGTRLTVT.

The V and J genes are TRBV7-9 and TRBJ2-1; 12 bases agree with TRBD2. The CDR3 extends over 16 amino acids. Germline trimming cut 1 base from V and 7 bases from J; bases unmatched to any gene: 5. In germline, CDR1 is SEHNR, CDR2 FQNEAQ (reference sequence). CDR3 in amino acids: CASSLGGLAGPNEQFF. In DNA form, the CDR3 reads TGTGCCAGCAGCTTAGGGGGACTAGCGGGCCCAAATGAGCAGTTCTTC.

This sequence joins TRBV29-1 and TRBJ2-3, with 11 nucleotides matching TRBD1. J lost 1 base, V lost 7 bases, and 4 bases had no gene match. CDR1 and CDR2 (germline): SQVTM, ANQGSEA. This CDR3 region has 14 residues. Here the CDR3 reads CSGGTGGGTDTQYF. CDR3 DNA: TGCAGCGGCGGGACAGGGGGGGGCACAGATACGCAGTATTTT.

Comment on this clone: The identical CDR3 is also encoded by other nucleotide sequences in the sample. The chain is built from TRBV7-9 and TRBJ2-7; D gene uncertain. CDR1 and CDR2 from the germline V gene are SEHNR and FQNEAQ (reference sequence). The CDR3 runs to 13 residues. Trimming took off 1 base at V and 4 bases at J, with 8 bases between the two ends. CDR3 sequence (DNA): TGTGCCAGCAGCTTAGGGGCCGGGTACGAGCAGTACTTC. This encodes CASSLGAGYEQYF. Combining the CDR3 with reference TRBV7-9 and TRBJ2-7 gives the whole variable domain DTGVSQNPRHKITKRGQNVTFRCDPISEHNRLYWYRQTLGQGPEFLTYFQNEAQLEKSRLLSDRFSAERPKGSFSTLEIQRTEQGDSAMYLCASSLGAGYEQYFGPGTRLTVT.

The chain links TRBV19 to TRBJ2-1; 14 bases match TRBD2. Germline CDR1 reads LNHDA; CDR2 reads SQIVND (reference sequence). The CDR3 spans 17 residues. V shed 6 bases, J shed 6 bases, and the junction held 10 bases outside the gene matches. In DNA, the CDR3 is TGTGCCAGTAGGTCGACTAGCGGGAGGGGATATGGCAATGAGCAGTTCTTC. Its protein is CASRSTSGRGYGNEQFF.

CDR3 sequence reads: CASSEGTSGTAYEQYF. CDR3 in DNA: TGTGCCAGCAGCGAGGGGACTAGCGGGACCGCCTACGAGCAGTACTTC. This chain joins TRBV9 and TRBJ2-7; 13 bases align to TRBD2. The CDR3 sequence is 16 residues long. The germline V gene encodes CDR1 SGDLS and CDR2 YYNGEE. With 3 bases clipped from V and 2 bases from J, the junction kept 5 bases outside the gene matches.

This chain connects TRBV5-1 to TRBJ2-1, with no clear D. V was clipped by 5 bases and J by 0 bases, with 12 bases between them. The CDR3 is made up of 15 amino acids. From germline, CDR1 is SGHRS and CDR2 YFSETQ. CDR3 nucleotide sequence: TGCGCCAGCAGGGACGGGCCGAGCTCCTACAATGAGCAGTTCTTC. Translating gives CASRDGPSSYNEQFF.

The V gene is TRBV15, the J gene TRBJ1-2; 8 bases are a match to TRBD1. Looked up from germline, CDR1 is LNHNV and CDR2 is YYDKDF (reference sequence). The CDR3 is made up of 14 amino acids. The V and J ends lost 9 bases and 4 bases, in that order; junction bases with no gene match: 10. CDR3 region: CATTRDRSAYGYTF. DNA for the CDR3: TGTGCCACGACAAGGGACAGGAGTGCCTATGGCTACACCTTC.

V usage is TRBV28 and J usage is TRBJ2-6, with D perhaps TRBD1 (6 bases). Germline CDR1 MDHEN, CDR2 SYDVKM. CDR3 length: 15 amino acids. The V end was cut by 5 bases, the J end by 2 bases, with 10 bases between. The CDR3 bases are TGTGCCAGCAGTCTCAGGGGAGCTGGGGCCAACGTCCTGACTTTC. Its translation is CASSLRGAGANVLTF.

This clone was seen more than once but under ten times. This chain connects TRBV28 to TRBJ1-1, with no clear D. The V and J ends lost 6 bases and 5 bases respectively, with 13 bases between them. Germline V lookup: CDR1 MDHEN, CDR2 SYDVKM. The CDR3 has 13 amino acids. The CDR3 DNA is TGTGCCAGCAGGTTAACCCGGAGGACTGAAGCTTTCTTT. It codes for CASRLTRRTEAFF.

V usage is TRBV28 and J usage is TRBJ2-1; 7 bases fit TRBD1. CDR1 and CDR2 from the germline V gene are MDHEN and SYDVKM. V dropped 10 bases and J dropped 9; count of bases not matched to a gene: 12. The CDR3 length is 13 residues. DNA for the CDR3: TGTGCCACCAGACAGGGAAGGACAGGTGAGCAGTTCTTC. Protein product: CATRQGRTGEQFF.

The rearrangement uses TRBV5-4 and TRBJ1-1; TRBD1 matches at 8 bases. This CDR3 contains 16 residues. Germline V CDR1 and CDR2: SGHNT, YYREEE (reference sequence). Trimming took 2 bases from V and 3 from J; bases not matched to a gene: 9. In nucleotides, the CDR3 is TGTGCCAGCAGCTTCGGGACAGGACTAAGGGACACTGAAGCTTTCTTT. This translates into CASSFGTGLRDTEAFF.

This clone was found once. V gene TRBV7-9 combines with J gene TRBJ1-1, with TRBD1 matching 9 bases. Germline V lookup: CDR1 SEHNR, CDR2 FQNEAQ (reference sequence). J lost 6 bases, V lost 5 bases, and 10 bases had no gene match. The CDR3 loop spans 15 amino acids. In DNA form, the CDR3 reads TGTGCCAGCAGCCTCCCGACAGGGGGACCCTCTGAAGCTTTCTTT. Amino acids: CASSLPTGGPSEAFF.

In this sample, this clone turned up once. The chain has TRBV29-1 and TRBJ2-5; maybe TRBD1 (6 bases). Germline V lookup: CDR1 SQVTM, CDR2 ANQGSEA. The V end was cut by 3 bases, the J end by 1 base, with 12 bases between. There are 14 residues in the CDR3. Here the CDR3 DNA reads TGCAGCGTTGACGAGAGACAGGTCCAAGAGACCCAGTACTTC. This translates into CSVDERQVQETQYF.

V is TRBV7-6 and J is TRBJ2-3; D possibly uses TRBD1 or TRBD2 (5 bases each). V lost 4 bases and J lost 0, with 14 bases in between. The CDR3 extends over 16 amino acids. CDR1 and CDR2 from the germline V gene are SGHVS and FNYEAQ. The CDR3 DNA reads as TGTGCCAGCAGCTCATGGGACGGTGCCAGCACAGATACGCAGTATTTT. Translation: CASSSWDGASTDTQYF.

The rearrangement joins TRBV28 to TRBJ1-5, with TRBD1 matching over 7 bases. V lost 6 bases, J lost 5 bases, and 13 bases stayed unmatched. The germline V gene has CDR1 MDHEN and CDR2 SYDVKM. The CDR3 length is 16 residues. DNA of the CDR3: TGTGCCAGCAGGTTAACAGGGGAGGGAGTCCATCAGCCCCAGCATTTT. Its protein is CASRLTGEGVHQPQHF.

Concerning this clone itself: The sample has other DNA sequences that encode this CDR3 too. The V gene is TRBV27, the J gene TRBJ2-7, with 7 positions matching TRBD1. Unmatched junction bases numbered 3, after V lost 3 bases and J lost 4 bases. This CDR3 has 13 amino acids. CDR1 and CDR2 (germline): MNHEY, SMNVEV (reference sequence). The CDR3: CASSFSTGYEQYF. The CDR3 DNA follows: TGTGCCAGCAGTTTTTCGACAGGGTACGAGCAGTACTTC.

The V call is TRBV5-1, the J call TRBJ2-2; D is ambiguous. The CDR3 has 14 amino acids. V was trimmed by 2 bases and J by 6 bases, leaving 11 bases between them. Per the germline V gene, CDR1 is SGHRS and CDR2 is YFSETQ. CDR3 in amino acids: CASSFFASSGELFF. CDR3 DNA: TGCGCCAGCAGCTTTTTTGCCTCGTCCGGGGAGCTGTTTTTT.

This clone showed up just a few times. This sample includes further DNA sequences coding for the same CDR3. The V call is TRBV7-9, the J call TRBJ1-1; D gene uncertain. CDR1 SEHNR and CDR2 FQNEAQ come from the germline V gene (reference sequence). Trimming pared 3 bases from V and 4 bases from J, leaving 3 bases between. The CDR3 is made up of 11 amino acids. CDR3 coding DNA: TGTGCCAGCAGCTTGGGCACTGAAGCTTTCTTT. It yields the protein CASSLGTEAFF.

V usage is TRBV7-9 and J usage is TRBJ2-7; D call uncertain. The CDR3 loop spans 14 amino acids. Germline loops: CDR1 SEHNR, CDR2 FQNEAQ (reference sequence). The germline V and J ends were trimmed by 0 bases and 4 bases, with 10 bases remaining between them. The chain's CDR3 is CASSLAWGTYEQYF. The DNA for the CDR3 is TGTGCCAGCAGCTTAGCATGGGGAACGTACGAGCAGTACTTC.

The count of this clone is one. The chain couples TRBV6-5 to TRBJ2-7, with no clear D. The CDR3 totals 13 residues. CDR1 and CDR2 from the germline V gene are MNHEY and SVGAGI. V lost 5 bases and J lost 3, with 11 bases in between. The CDR3 DNA reads TGTGCCAGCAGTCTTCCAGGCGTCTACGAGCAGTACTTC. The encoded protein is CASSLPGVYEQYF.

The V and J genes are TRBV28 and TRBJ2-4; D possibly corresponds to TRBD2 (7 bases). The length of the CDR3 is 14 residues. The germline gives CDR1 MDHEN, CDR2 SYDVKM. Deletions cut 8 bases from V and 2 bases from J, with 13 bases between. CDR3 loop: CASRRGGTKNIQYF. The CDR3 DNA sequence: TGTGCCAGCCGGAGGGGGGGAACCAAAAACATTCAGTACTTC.